The rows below give T cell receptor beta chains drawn from one sample of a study of T cell responses to AZD1222 COVID-19 vaccine. The protocol was immunoSEQ multiplex PCR, while the TCRdb copy is restricted to in-frame clones and leaves out a portion. The sample lists roughly 140,000 clones; about 87% were seen once. Specimen: peripheral blood, collected on day 0 of AZD1222 vaccination. These receptors all stem from an adult in good health. Both conserved end residues are part of each CDR3. Each record gives: D gene, clone size, V gene, J gene, CDR3 DNA, CDR3 protein. D genes are given only for firm matches. Clone size, where shown, is once, few, many, or a class for clones that have expanded.

d_gene: NA; abundance: NA; v_gene: TRBV7-3; j_gene: TRBJ1-6; CDR3nt: TGTGCCAGCAGCCAAAGGGAGGGAATCGGCTCACCCCTCCACTTT; CDR3aa: CASSQREGIGSPLHF
d_gene: NA; abundance: NA; v_gene: TRBV7-2; j_gene: TRBJ1-2; CDR3nt: TGTGCCAGCAGCTCGCAGGCGGCTAACTATGGCTACACCTTC; CDR3aa: CASSSQAANYGYTF
d_gene: TRBD1; abundance: NA; v_gene: TRBV18; j_gene: TRBJ1-4; CDR3nt: TGTGCCAGCTCAGCCCGGACAGGGGAGAATGAAAAACTGTTTTTT; CDR3aa: CASSARTGENEKLFF
d_gene: NA; abundance: NA; v_gene: TRBV27; j_gene: TRBJ1-5; CDR3nt: TGTGCCAGCAGCGACGCCCGCCAGGCGGGCAATCAGCCCCAGCATTTT; CDR3aa: CASSDARQAGNQPQHF
d_gene: NA; abundance: NA; v_gene: TRBV18; j_gene: TRBJ1-1; CDR3nt: TGTGCCAGCTCACCACCGGCAGGGAATACTGAAGCTTTCTTT; CDR3aa: CASSPPAGNTEAFF
d_gene: TRBD1; abundance: once; v_gene: TRBV7-9; j_gene: TRBJ2-7; CDR3nt: TGTGCCAGCAGCATCTCCGGGACAGTCAGCTACGAGCAGTACTTC; CDR3aa: CASSISGTVSYEQYF
d_gene: NA; abundance: NA; v_gene: TRBV7-8; j_gene: TRBJ1-6; CDR3nt: TGTGCCAGCAGCTTAGCGCGACGGAATAATTCACCCCTCCACTTT; CDR3aa: CASSLARRNNSPLHF
d_gene: NA; abundance: once; v_gene: TRBV6-2/TRBV6-3; j_gene: TRBJ2-2; CDR3nt: TGTGCCAGCAGTGGCCTAGGTTCAAGCTTCCCCGGGGAGCTGTTTTTT; CDR3aa: CASSGLGSSFPGELFF
d_gene: TRBD2; abundance: NA; v_gene: TRBV2; j_gene: TRBJ2-7; CDR3nt: TGTGCCAGCGGTGAGACTAGCCGGGGAACCGAGCAGTACTTC; CDR3aa: CASGETSRGTEQYF
d_gene: TRBD1; abundance: once; v_gene: TRBV5-8; j_gene: TRBJ1-2; CDR3nt: TGTGCCAGCAGCGACAGGGTAGGGAACTATGGCTACACCTTC; CDR3aa: CASSDRVGNYGYTF
d_gene: TRBD1; abundance: NA; v_gene: TRBV2; j_gene: TRBJ1-5; CDR3nt: TGTGCCAGCAGGGTTACAGGGGGCAATCAGCCCCAGCATTTT; CDR3aa: CASRVTGGNQPQHF
d_gene: NA; abundance: NA; v_gene: TRBV2; j_gene: TRBJ1-6; CDR3nt: TGTGCCAGCATGGCGACAGATTATTCACCCCTCCACTTT; CDR3aa: CASMATDYSPLHF
d_gene: NA; abundance: NA; v_gene: TRBV6-4; j_gene: TRBJ1-2; CDR3nt: TGTGCCAGCAGTGACGATGGGGCTGGCTACACCTTC; CDR3aa: CASSDDGAGYTF
d_gene: TRBD1; abundance: medium-sized; v_gene: TRBV19; j_gene: TRBJ1-5; CDR3nt: TGTGCCAGTAATCAGGGACAGGGGAATCAGCCCCAGCATTTT; CDR3aa: CASNQGQGNQPQHF
d_gene: NA; abundance: once; v_gene: TRBV5-5; j_gene: TRBJ1-5; CDR3nt: TGTGCCAGCAGCTTCGGGACGGAAGCCGGTCAGCCCCAGCATTTT; CDR3aa: CASSFGTEAGQPQHF
d_gene: NA; abundance: NA; v_gene: TRBV7-2; j_gene: TRBJ1-5; CDR3nt: TGTGCCAGCAGCGCGACCAGAACCCAGCCCCAGCATTTT; CDR3aa: CASSATRTQPQHF
d_gene: NA; abundance: NA; v_gene: TRBV5-1; j_gene: TRBJ2-1; CDR3nt: TGCGCCAGCAGCGTGGGCGTAGGGGGTAGTGAGCAGTTCTTC; CDR3aa: CASSVGVGGSEQFF
d_gene: NA; abundance: NA; v_gene: TRBV3-1/TRBV3-2; j_gene: TRBJ1-1; CDR3nt: TGTGCCAGCAGCCAAGATTTCCCAGGTCTTGAAGCTTTCTTT; CDR3aa: CASSQDFPGLEAFF
d_gene: NA; abundance: NA; v_gene: TRBV6-5; j_gene: TRBJ1-6; CDR3nt: TGTGCCAGCAGTTACGACACGACCTCCTATTCACCCCTCCACTTT; CDR3aa: CASSYDTTSYSPLHF
d_gene: NA; abundance: NA; v_gene: TRBV6-5; j_gene: TRBJ1-6; CDR3nt: TGTGCCAGCAGCCGGGGGCCTTCGACCCTCCACTTT; CDR3aa: CASSRGPSTLHF
d_gene: NA; abundance: NA; v_gene: TRBV11-2; j_gene: TRBJ1-1; CDR3nt: TGTGCCAGCAGCTTTCCGGGACACCCGAACCCGAACACTGAAGCTTTCTTT; CDR3aa: CASSFPGHPNPNTEAFF
d_gene: TRBD1; abundance: NA; v_gene: TRBV30; j_gene: TRBJ2-1; CDR3nt: TGTGCCTGGAATTTAGGGGGCGATGAGCAGTTCTTC; CDR3aa: CAWNLGGDEQFF
d_gene: NA; abundance: NA; v_gene: TRBV30; j_gene: TRBJ2-5; CDR3nt: TGTGCCTGGAGTCTGGCCAAAGAGACCCAGTACTTC; CDR3aa: CAWSLAKETQYF
d_gene: NA; abundance: NA; v_gene: TRBV4-1; j_gene: TRBJ1-5; CDR3nt: TGCGCCAGCAGCCAAGATCCCCAGGGTAGCCGGATGAAAGGTAGCCCCCAGCATTTT; CDR3aa: CASSQDPQGSRMKGSPQHF
d_gene: NA; abundance: NA; v_gene: TRBV27; j_gene: TRBJ2-7; CDR3nt: TGTGCCAGCAGTTTAAGGACAGCCTCCTACGAGCAGTACTTC; CDR3aa: CASSLRTASYEQYF
d_gene: NA; abundance: NA; v_gene: TRBV9; j_gene: TRBJ2-5; CDR3nt: TGTGCCAGCAGCCGGGGAGAGACCCAGTACTTC; CDR3aa: CASSRGETQYF
d_gene: NA; abundance: once; v_gene: TRBV5-1; j_gene: TRBJ1-1; CDR3nt: TGCGCCAGCAGCTCCTCGGCTAACACTGAAGCTTTCTTT; CDR3aa: CASSSSANTEAFF
d_gene: NA; abundance: NA; v_gene: TRBV7-2; j_gene: TRBJ1-1; CDR3nt: TGTGCCAGCAGCTTTTTGACAGGCGGCACTGAAGCTTTCTTT; CDR3aa: CASSFLTGGTEAFF
d_gene: NA; abundance: once; v_gene: TRBV19; j_gene: TRBJ2-1; CDR3nt: TGTGCCAGTACTAACCAGGAATCTAGCTCCTACAATGAGCAGTTCTTC; CDR3aa: CASTNQESSSYNEQFF
d_gene: NA; abundance: NA; v_gene: TRBV11-2; j_gene: TRBJ2-5; CDR3nt: TGTGCCAGCAGCCCTTCGGAGACCCAGTACTTC; CDR3aa: CASSPSETQYF
d_gene: TRBD1; abundance: NA; v_gene: TRBV18; j_gene: TRBJ1-1; CDR3nt: TGTGCCAGCTCACTCTCCGGACAGGGGGTCACTGAAGCTTTCTTT; CDR3aa: CASSLSGQGVTEAFF
d_gene: TRBD1; abundance: NA; v_gene: TRBV9; j_gene: TRBJ1-2; CDR3nt: TGTGCCAGCAGCGCCCACCGGGACAGGCCCTCTGTTGGCTATGGCTACACCTTC; CDR3aa: CASSAHRDRPSVGYGYTF
d_gene: TRBD1; abundance: few; v_gene: TRBV2; j_gene: TRBJ1-1; CDR3nt: TGTGCCAGCAGGCCCCAGGCGGGGACAGCTGAAGCTTTCTTT; CDR3aa: CASRPQAGTAEAFF
d_gene: TRBD1; abundance: NA; v_gene: TRBV11-2; j_gene: TRBJ1-1; CDR3nt: TGTGCCAGCAGCCAGGACAGGTTGAGAGCTTTCTTT; CDR3aa: CASSQDRLRAFF
d_gene: NA; abundance: NA; v_gene: TRBV7-9; j_gene: TRBJ1-4; CDR3nt: TGTGCCAGCAGCTTAGCAAAGTCGGGGGAGAAACTGTTTTTT; CDR3aa: CASSLAKSGEKLFF
d_gene: TRBD2; abundance: NA; v_gene: TRBV6-4; j_gene: TRBJ2-3; CDR3nt: TGTGCCAGCAGTGACGTGAGCGGGGGGGCCCCAGATACGCAGTATTTT; CDR3aa: CASSDVSGGAPDTQYF
d_gene: TRBD1; abundance: NA; v_gene: TRBV7-2; j_gene: TRBJ1-2; CDR3nt: TGTGCCAGCAGCTTAGCGGACAGGGGCAGCGGCTACACCTTC; CDR3aa: CASSLADRGSGYTF
d_gene: NA; abundance: NA; v_gene: TRBV5-5; j_gene: TRBJ1-3; CDR3nt: TGTGCCAGCAGCTTTTCCGGGTCTTCCTCTGGAAACACCATATATTTT; CDR3aa: CASSFSGSSSGNTIYF
d_gene: NA; abundance: NA; v_gene: TRBV7-2; j_gene: TRBJ2-5; CDR3nt: TGTGCCAGCAGCCCGAAGACTGGAGGAGAGACCCAGTACTTC; CDR3aa: CASSPKTGGETQYF
d_gene: TRBD1; abundance: NA; v_gene: TRBV3-1/TRBV3-2; j_gene: TRBJ1-6; CDR3nt: TGTGCCAGCAGCCAAGCGACCCGACAGGGTCCGAATTCACCCCTCCACTTT; CDR3aa: CASSQATRQGPNSPLHF